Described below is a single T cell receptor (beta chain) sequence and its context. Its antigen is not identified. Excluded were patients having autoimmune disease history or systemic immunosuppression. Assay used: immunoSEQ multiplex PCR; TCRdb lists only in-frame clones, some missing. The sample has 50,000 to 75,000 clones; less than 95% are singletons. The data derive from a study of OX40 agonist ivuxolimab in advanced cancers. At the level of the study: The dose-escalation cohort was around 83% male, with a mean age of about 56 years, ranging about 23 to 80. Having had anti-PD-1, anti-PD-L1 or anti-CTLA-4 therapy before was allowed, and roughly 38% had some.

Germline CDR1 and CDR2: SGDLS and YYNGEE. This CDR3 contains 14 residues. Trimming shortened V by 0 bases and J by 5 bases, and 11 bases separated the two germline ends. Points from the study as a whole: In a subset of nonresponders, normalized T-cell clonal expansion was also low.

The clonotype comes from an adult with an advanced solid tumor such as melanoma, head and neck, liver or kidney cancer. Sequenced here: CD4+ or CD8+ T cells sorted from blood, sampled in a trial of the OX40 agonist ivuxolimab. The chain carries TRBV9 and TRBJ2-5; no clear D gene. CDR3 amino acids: CASSVGPPAETQYF. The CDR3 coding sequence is TGTGCCAGCAGCGTAGGACCCCCAGCGGAGACCCAGTACTTC.